This TCR beta chain was sequenced for a study of shared clonotypes between healthy human individuals. The method was immunoSEQ multiplex PCR; TCRdb's version includes in-frame clones alone and lacks a portion of them. The sample includes about 360,000 clones, more than 60% seen only once; the top ten take 8.5% to 12%. Many counts were recorded for this clone. V was shortened by 1 base and J by 0 bases, with 13 bases between the two germline ends. The CDR3 is 16 amino acids. The source material was memory CD4+ T cells sorted from blood. This sample's subset: CD45RA-negative fraction. The rearrangement joins TRBV23-1 to TRBJ2-7, with D hard to call. TRBV23-1 is an open reading frame, and its role is uncertain. This clonotype originated in a man aged 30 to 39 in good health. CDR3 protein: CASSQLPGDSSYEQYF. The CDR3 region has the DNA TGCGCCAGCAGTCAATTGCCTGGAGATAGCTCCTACGAGCAGTACTTC.